What follows describes a single T cell receptor beta chain. Its antigen is undetermined. This record comes from a study of T cell responses to AZD1222 COVID-19 vaccine. The study's findings and limits: White British people made up most donors, females outnumbered males, and clonal diversity was possibly underestimated.

The protocol was immunoSEQ multiplex PCR, while the TCRdb copy is restricted to in-frame clones and leaves out a portion. The sample includes around 150,000 clones, about 90% of them seen just once. The CDR3 sequence is 15 residues long. CDR1 SGHAT and CDR2 FQNNGV come from the germline V gene. Trimming stripped 5 bases from V and 6 bases from J, with 16 bases between. The source of this sequence is an adult who received the AZD1222 COVID-19 vaccine. Sample: peripheral blood, taken 28 days after the second AZD1222 dose. The chain is built from TRBV11-2 and TRBJ1-4; possibly TRBD1 for D (6 bases). In DNA form, the CDR3 reads TGTGCCAGCAGCGTCCCAGGGGCGGGAGATGAAAAACTGTTTTTT. It translates to CASSVPGAGDEKLFF. The variable domain in full, completed from reference TRBV11-2 and TRBJ1-4, reads EAGVAQSPRYKIIEKRQSVAFWCNPISGHATLYWYQQILGQGPKLLIQFQNNGVVDDSQLPKDRFSAERLKGVDSTLKIQPAKLEDSAVYLCASSVPGAGDEKLFFGSGTQLSVL.